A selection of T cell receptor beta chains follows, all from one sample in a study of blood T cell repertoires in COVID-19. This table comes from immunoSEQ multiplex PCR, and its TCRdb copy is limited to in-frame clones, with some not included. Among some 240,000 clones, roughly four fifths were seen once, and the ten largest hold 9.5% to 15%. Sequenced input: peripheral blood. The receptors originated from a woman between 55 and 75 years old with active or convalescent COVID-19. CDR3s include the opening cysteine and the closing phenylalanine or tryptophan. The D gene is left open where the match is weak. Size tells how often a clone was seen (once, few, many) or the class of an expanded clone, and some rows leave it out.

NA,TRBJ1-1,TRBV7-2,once,TGTGCCAGCAGCGTCGCACAGCACACTGAAGCTTTCTTT,CASSVAQHTEAFF
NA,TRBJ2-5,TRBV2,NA,TGTGCCAGCAAAAAGGAGAAGACCCAGTACTTC,CASKKEKTQYF
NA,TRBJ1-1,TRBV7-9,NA,TGTGCCAGCAGCTTAGCGTCAGGAACGAACACTGAAGCTTTCTTT,CASSLASGTNTEAFF
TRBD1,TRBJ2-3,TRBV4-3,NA,TGCGCCAGCAGCCGAGGGACAGGGCTTGGAGATACGCAGTATTTT,CASSRGTGLGDTQYF
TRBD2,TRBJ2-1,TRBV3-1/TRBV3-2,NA,TGTGCCAGCAGCACGGGACTAGGGTCGGGGTTCTCCTACAATGAGCAGTTCTTC,CASSTGLGSGFSYNEQFF
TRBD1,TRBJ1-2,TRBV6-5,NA,TGTGCCAGCAGTAAAATGCCGACAGGGAACTATGGCTACACCTTC,CASSKMPTGNYGYTF
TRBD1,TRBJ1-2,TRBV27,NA,TGTGCCAGCAGTACGGACAGGTTAGATGGCTACACCTTC,CASSTDRLDGYTF
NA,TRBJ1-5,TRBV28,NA,TGTGCCAGCAGTTTTGGACAGCACAATCAGCCCCAGCATTTT,CASSFGQHNQPQHF
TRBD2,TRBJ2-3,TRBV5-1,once,TGCGCCAGCAGCTTAGCGGGGGGGACCACAGATACGCAGTATTTT,CASSLAGGTTDTQYF
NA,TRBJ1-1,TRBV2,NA,TGTGCCAGCAGTGAAGCGCTCGCAGGGCGGAAAGGTGAAGCTTTCTTT,CASSEALAGRKGEAFF
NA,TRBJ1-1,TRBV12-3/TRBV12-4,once,TGTGCCAGCAGTTTCGGGGGTGAAGCTTTCTTT,CASSFGGEAFF
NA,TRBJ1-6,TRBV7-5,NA,TGTGCCAGAAGCCCGGCCCGATGGGCCTCACCCCTCCACTTT,CARSPARWASPLHF
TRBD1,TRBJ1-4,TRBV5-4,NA,TGTGCCAGCAGCCAAAATCGACAGGGAAGAGGCGATGAAAAACTGTTTTTT,CASSQNRQGRGDEKLFF